The clone carrying this TCR beta chain was detected many times. The data derive from a study of molecular identifiers for immune sequencing clone quantification. V was cut by 1 base and J by 6 bases, with 10 bases left in between. From germline, CDR1 is SQVTM and CDR2 ANQGSEA. The CDR3 covers 13 residues. TCRdb used MiXCR to reprocess the PCR reads, holding one entry per CDR3 protein. The table records 8,800 or so distinct CDR3 sequences, roughly 21% of them present only once. The chain joins TRBV29-1 to TRBJ2-1; D not certain. The sequence was obtained from a human donor in good health. Some libraries in this study had Jurkat cell RNA spiked in. The specimen sequenced was naive CD8+ T cells from blood, with Jurkat cell RNA spiked in. Subset of the sample: FACS-sorted CD8+CD4-CCR7+CD45RA+ naive T cells. The DNA of the CDR3 is TGCAGCGTTGAAGGGTATCTCGGCAATGAGCAGTTCTTC. This sequence encodes CSVEGYLGNEQFF.